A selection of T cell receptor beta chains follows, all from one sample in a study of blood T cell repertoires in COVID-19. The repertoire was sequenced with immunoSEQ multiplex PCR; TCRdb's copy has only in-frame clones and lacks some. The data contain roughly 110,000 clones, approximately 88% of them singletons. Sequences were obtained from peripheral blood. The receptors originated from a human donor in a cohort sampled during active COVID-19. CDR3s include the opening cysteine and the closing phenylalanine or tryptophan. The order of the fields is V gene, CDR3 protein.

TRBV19	CASSRTGEVGSQQYF
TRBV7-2	CASSLVGSGRDTQYF
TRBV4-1	CASSQDWGMPTSNYGYTF
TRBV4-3	CASSQEIVASTGELFF
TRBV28	CASSTRGSSSYNEQFF
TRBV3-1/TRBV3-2	CASGPGGGRIYEQYF
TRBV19	CASSIDRERNEQFF
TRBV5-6	CASSFEQGATNEKLFF
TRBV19	CATHRLAGSGELFF
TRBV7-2	CASSNLAGKQYF
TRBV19	CASSPSPTGVSDTQYF
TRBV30	CAWSRTSGNGNEQFF
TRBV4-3	CASSQDIPAGGPRNEQFF
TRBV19	CASRPGREARNTIYF
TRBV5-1	CASSLEGLASDTQYF
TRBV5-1	CASSLGGTSGMYEQFF
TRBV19	CASSPRLNNEQFF
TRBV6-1	CASSESGGAANEKLFF
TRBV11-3	CASSSSRGTEAFF
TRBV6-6	CASGPKKRTVSTNTEAFF
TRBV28	CASSPQTKPYNEQFF
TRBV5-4	CASSLFSVNNEQFF
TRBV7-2	CASSENPGGYGYTF
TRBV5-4	CASSPGQVYGYTF
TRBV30	CAWRGAGLATYNSPLHF
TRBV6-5	CASSPRVFGTEAFF
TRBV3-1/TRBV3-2	CASSATVNTEAFF
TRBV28	CASSGPNRGYEAFF
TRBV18	CASSPRGNQPQHF
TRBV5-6	CASSFGQGIAGANVLTF
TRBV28	CASSSPLGTGFSAFF
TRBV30	CAWSRGSGELFF
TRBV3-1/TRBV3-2	CASSLSGGWNTEAFF
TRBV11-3	CASSSGGTGLTGELFF
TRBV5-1	CASSATGFGTEAFF
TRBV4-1	CASSHRGGTSTGNEQFF
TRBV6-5	CASSKGGRADTQYF
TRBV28	CASIPSGTPYGYTF
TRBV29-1	CSVSDSKAETQYF
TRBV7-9	CASSLGQGNEQFF
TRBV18	CASSPGTSSNEQFF
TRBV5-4	CASSYQGQNYGYTF
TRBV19	CASREQANTEAFF
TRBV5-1	CASSLAPSGKYNEQFF
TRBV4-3	CASSQDTPGGAGANEKLFF
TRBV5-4	CASSLTGDHEQFF
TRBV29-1	CSVSGATGELFF
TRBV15	CATSRQEREKLFF
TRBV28	CASREVGTYEQYF
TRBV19	CASSTGTSGRGINEQFF
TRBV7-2	CASSLVFGETQYF
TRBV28	CASSVAGAGTDTQYF
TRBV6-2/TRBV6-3	CASSILAGGPGEQFF
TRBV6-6	CASSVGTKYADTQYF
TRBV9	CASSVGLAGGRASTDTQYF
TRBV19	CASSSPTGINTDTQYF
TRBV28	CASSFGQPSSYEQYF